This record concerns one T cell receptor beta chain sequence. Its antigen is unidentified. When sampled, the donors appeared nominally healthy, though they likely had unrecorded immune exposures. CDR3 size: 16 residues. V shed 5 bases and J 5 bases; nucleotides not matched to a gene: 9. Germline V gene lookup returns CDR1 SGHAT and CDR2 FQNNGV. This entry is derived from a study of cytomegalovirus exposure and HLA in healthy donors. Findings and limits, study-wide: CMV antigen specificity of three CMV-associated chains was confirmed in vitro.

It was with 60 Vbeta and 13 Jbeta primers that the PCR ran. Profiling relied on immunoSEQ multiplex PCR, and the TCRdb table lists in-frame clones only, not all of them. The sample records tens of thousands of clones, around 75% being singletons. This TCR was sampled from a man aged 35-49 years in good health and CMV-seronegative. The V call is TRBV11-2, the J call TRBJ2-1, with 10 bases lining up with TRBD2. Sequences were obtained from PBMCs. The CDR3 protein is CASSKLAGGGDNEQFF. The CDR3, as DNA: TGTGCCAGCAGCAAGTTAGCGGGAGGCGGGGACAATGAGCAGTTCTTC.